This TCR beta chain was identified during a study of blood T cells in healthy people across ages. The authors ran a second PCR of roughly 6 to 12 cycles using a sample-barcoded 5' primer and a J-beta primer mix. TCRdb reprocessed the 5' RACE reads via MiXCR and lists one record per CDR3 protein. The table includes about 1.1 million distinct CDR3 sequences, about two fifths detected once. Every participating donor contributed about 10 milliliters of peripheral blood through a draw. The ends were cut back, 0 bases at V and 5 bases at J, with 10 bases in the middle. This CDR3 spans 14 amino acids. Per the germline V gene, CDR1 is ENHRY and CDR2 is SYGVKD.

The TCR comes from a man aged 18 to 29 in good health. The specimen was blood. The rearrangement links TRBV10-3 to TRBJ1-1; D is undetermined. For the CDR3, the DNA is TGTGCCATCAGTGAGTCGAAGTCCGGGACTGAAGCTTTCTTT. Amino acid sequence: CAISESKSGTEAFF.